A single sample gave rise to the 26 T cell receptor beta chains below, sequenced in a study of CD8+CD57+ T cells in acquired aplastic anemia. Researchers used genomic DNA as the template to profile TCR beta VDJ and CDR3. Each CDR3 protein is one row after TCRdb ran MiXCR on the reads. In the table there are roughly 500,000 distinct CDR3 sequences, over 25% of which are singletons. All sequencing subjects had displayed CD8+CD57+ cell expansion on flow cytometry. Sequencing was carried out using sorted CD4+, CD8+, or CD8+CD57+ T cells (not recorded which) from PBMCs. The source is a human donor with aplastic anemia.

Concerning this clonotype: Possible read error: a much larger clone is one base away. V is TRBV20-1 and J is TRBJ1-2; D is possibly TRBD1 (6 bases). The CDR3 has 14 amino acids. The germline gives CDR1 DFQATT, CDR2 SNEGSKA (reference sequence). CDR3 DNA: TGCAGTGCTACTTCGGATGGCAGGGGAGATGGCTACGCCTTC. Encoded protein: CSATSDGRGDGYAF.

This clonotype was counted ten times or more. The V call is TRBV19, the J call TRBJ2-1; TRBD2 is a possible D gene (5 bases). Trimming pared 10 bases from V and 2 bases from J, leaving 12 bases between. From germline, CDR1 is LNHDA and CDR2 SQIVND (reference sequence). The CDR3 has 13 residues. CDR3 DNA: TGTGCCACCCGGGAACGTCCCTACAATGAGCAGTTCTTC. It yields the protein CATRERPYNEQFF.

This clonotype occurred many times. The rearrangement joins TRBV20-1 to TRBJ1-2, with D uncertain. Germline V gene lookup returns CDR1 DFQATT and CDR2 SNEGSKA (reference sequence). Trimming left V 5 bases short and J 5 bases short, with 3 bases between. This CDR3 spans 9 amino acids. CDR3 sequence: CSAEYGYTF. CDR3 sequence (DNA): TGCAGTGCTGAATATGGCTACACCTTC.

The V and J genes are TRBV7-9 and TRBJ1-1; D may be TRBD1 (6 bases). The CDR3 spans 14 residues. V shed 5 bases and J shed 4 bases, with 14 bases lying between them. Germline assignment: CDR1 SEHNR and CDR2 FQNEAQ (reference sequence). The CDR3 DNA reads TGTGCCAGCAGCCAACAGGGAGAAAGCACTGAAGCTTTCTTT. Its protein product is CASSQQGESTEAFF.

The sample holds a few counts of this clonotype. CDR3 amino acids: CASSLARVVSEAFF. CDR3 sequence (DNA): TGTGCCAGCAGCTTAGCTAGGGTAGTATCTGAAGCTTTCTTT. The chain carries TRBV11-2 and TRBJ1-1; D not certain. The V end was cut by 1 base, the J end by 6 bases, with 12 bases between. CDR3 length equals 14 residues. Germline CDR1 and CDR2: SGHAT and FQNNGV. The whole variable domain, filled in from reference TRBV11-2 and TRBJ1-1, reads EAGVAQSPRYKIIEKRQSVAFWCNPISGHATLYWYQQILGQGPKLLIQFQNNGVVDDSQLPKDRFSAERLKGVDSTLKIQPAKLEDSAVYLCASSLARVVSEAFFGQGTRLTVV.

The table lists this clonotype with many counts. The chain is built from TRBV2 and TRBJ1-4, with D perhaps matching TRBD1 (5 bases). Germline V gives CDR1 SNHLY, CDR2 FYNNEI. Trimming shortened V by 5 bases and J by 8 bases, and 15 bases separated the two germline ends. CDR3 length equals 14 residues. CDR3 in amino acids: CASSKSRDREKLFF. CDR3 DNA: TGTGCCAGCAGTAAGTCCCGGGACCGGGAAAAACTGTTTTTT. Full variable domain (outside the CDR3, taken from reference TRBV2 and TRBJ1-4): EPEVTQTPSHQVTQMGQEVILRCVPISNHLYFYWYRQILGQKVEFLVSFYNNEISEKSEIFDDQFSVERPDGSNFTLKIRSTKLEDSAMYFCASSKSRDREKLFFGSGTQLSVL.

This clonotype was counted many times. The chain has TRBV7-9 and TRBJ1-2; tentative D call: TRBD1 (5 bases). V was pared by 0 bases and J by 5 bases, with 13 bases between. This CDR3 is built from 15 residues. Looked up from germline, CDR1 is SEHNR and CDR2 is FQNEAQ (reference sequence). The CDR3 DNA is TGTGCCAGCAGCTTAGCGAAATCAGGGTCTTATGGCTACACCTTC. This sequence encodes CASSLAKSGSYGYTF.

This clonotype was observed at least ten times. This chain links TRBV7-9 with TRBJ2-7; 11 bases are a match to TRBD2. The CDR3 is made up of 16 amino acids. The trim removed 1 base at V and 2 bases at J, leaving 4 bases unmatched. CDR1 SEHNR and CDR2 FQNEAQ come from the germline V gene (reference sequence). DNA of the CDR3: TGTGCCAGCAGCTTAGTTCTAGCGGGAGGTACCTACGAGCAGTACTTC. Amino acid sequence: CASSLVLAGGTYEQYF.

Here the CDR3 reads CASSATGNGYTF. The CDR3 coding sequence is TGTGCCAGCAGCGCAACAGGGAATGGCTACACCTTC. This sequence joins TRBV25-1 and TRBJ1-2, with TRBD1 as a possible D gene (6 bases). Germline V gene data show CDR1 as MGHDK and CDR2 as SYGVNS. This CDR3 contains 12 residues. The V end was cut by 6 bases, the J end by 6 bases, with 11 bases between.

The J gene is TRBJ1-1, the V gene TRBV7-2; D not certain. This CDR3 region has 12 residues. The germline CDR1 and CDR2 sequences are SGHTA and FQGNSA. The V end lost 5 bases, the J end lost 7 bases, and 11 bases lay between the germline ends. CDR3 sequence reads: CASSKNSFEAFF. The CDR3 coding sequence is TGTGCCAGCAGCAAAAACAGTTTTGAAGCTTTCTTT.

With regard to this clonotype: An end of the junction differs from the germline gene, which may be a read error. The chain recombines TRBV10-3 with TRBJ1-2; D is ambiguous. The CDR3 runs 13 residues. Germline V lookup: CDR1 ENHRY, CDR2 SYGVKD. CDR3 protein: CAISELGNYDYTF. The CDR3 DNA sequence: TGTGCCATCAGTGAGTTAGGCAACTATGACTACACCTTC.

CDR3 sequence reads: CASSPRTGDKETQYF. The CDR3 nucleotides are TGTGCCAGCAGCCCCCGGACAGGGGACAAAGAGACCCAGTACTTC. This sequence joins TRBV5-4 and TRBJ2-5, with 9 bases matching TRBD1. Germline V gene data show CDR1 as SGHNT and CDR2 as YYREEE (reference sequence). Germline trimming cut 4 bases from V and 3 bases from J; bases unmatched to any gene: 7. This CDR3 is 15 amino acids long.

This clonotype was detected only a few times. V gene TRBV6-5 combines with J gene TRBJ1-1; tentatively, D is TRBD1 (6 bases). Germline V gene data show CDR1 as MNHEY and CDR2 as SVGAGI. The CDR3 covers 16 residues. V was pared by 2 bases and J by 3 bases, with 16 bases between. This CDR3 reads CASSYTVGQTHTEAFF. CDR3 nucleotide sequence: TGTGCCAGCAGTTACACGGTTGGACAGACTCACACTGAAGCTTTCTTT.

This clonotype was seen more than once but under ten times. The junction departs from germline at one end; a sequencing error may be responsible. The V call is TRBV7-9, the J call TRBJ2-7; D gene unclear. Germline V lookup: CDR1 SEHNR, CDR2 FQNEAQ (reference sequence). This CDR3 is 14 amino acids long. The CDR3 reads CAGSSTMDGYEQYF. CDR3 coding DNA: TGTGCCGGCAGCTCGACCATGGACGGCTACGAGCAGTACTTC. Using reference TRBV7-9 and TRBJ2-7 for the parts outside the CDR3, the full variable domain is DTGVSQNPRHKITKRGQNVTFRCDPISEHNRLYWYRQTLGQGPEFLTYFQNEAQLEKSRLLSDRFSAERPKGSFSTLEIQRTEQGDSAMYLCAGSSTMDGYEQYFGPGTRLTVT.

The sample holds a few counts of this clonotype. The chain has TRBV11-1 and TRBJ2-3; 12 positions agree with TRBD2. The V gene end was trimmed by 1 base and the J gene end by 5 bases; junction bases not matched to a gene: 13. CDR3 length: 19 residues. CDR1 and CDR2 (germline): SGHAT, FQDESV (reference sequence). CDR3 protein: CASSLVFRASGGAGDTQYF. CDR3 bases: TGTGCCAGCAGCTTAGTCTTCCGGGCTAGCGGGGGGGCTGGAGATACGCAGTATTTT.

This clonotype was seen ten or more times. This rearrangement joins TRBV2 to TRBJ1-5; 7 bases are shared with TRBD1. Germline V gene data show CDR1 as SNHLY and CDR2 as FYNNEI. The CDR3 loop spans 12 amino acids. Trimming took 5 bases from V and 7 from J; bases not matched to a gene: 2. CDR3 residues: CASSRQGQPQHF. The CDR3, as DNA: TGTGCCAGCAGTCGACAGGGCCAGCCCCAGCATTTT. The variable domain in full, completed from reference TRBV2 and TRBJ1-5, reads EPEVTQTPSHQVTQMGQEVILRCVPISNHLYFYWYRQILGQKVEFLVSFYNNEISEKSEIFDDQFSVERPDGSNFTLKIRSTKLEDSAMYFCASSRQGQPQHFGDGTRLSIL.

The chain carries TRBV4-2 and TRBJ1-2; TRBD1 might be the D (5 bases). CDR1 LGHNA and CDR2 YNFKEQ come from the germline V gene. Deletions cut 0 bases from V and 4 bases from J, with 15 bases between. CDR3 length equals 16 residues. The CDR3 is CASSQEPGQGSYGYTF. The CDR3 nucleotides are TGTGCCAGCAGCCAAGAACCGGGCCAGGGATCCTATGGCTACACCTTC.

Ten or more counts support this clonotype. V usage is TRBV2 and J usage is TRBJ1-1; TRBD1 matches 9 bases. The CDR3 covers 14 residues. V was pared by 10 bases and J by 4 bases, with 10 bases of the junction left unmatched. CDR1 and CDR2 from the germline V gene are SNHLY and FYNNEI. The CDR3 here is CANGQGRVSTEAFF. CDR3 DNA: TGTGCCAACGGACAGGGGAGGGTATCCACTGAAGCTTTCTTT.

The chain joins TRBV30 to TRBJ1-6; D is uncertain. The CDR3 is 12 amino acids. V dropped 3 bases and J dropped 8 bases, with 8 bases sitting between them. The germline CDR1 and CDR2 sequences are GTSNPN and SVGIG (reference sequence). In nucleotides, the CDR3 is TGTGCCTGGAGAGGTCTGGATTCACCCCTCCACTTT. Its translation is CAWRGLDSPLHF.

This clonotype was counted a few times. This sequence joins TRBV4-2 and TRBJ1-2, with 7 bases lining up with TRBD1. Trimming took 5 bases from V and 8 from J; bases not matched to a gene: 14. Germline V gene lookup returns CDR1 LGHNA and CDR2 YNFKEQ. CDR3 length: 15 amino acids. DNA of the CDR3: TGTGCCAGCAGCATAGAACAGGGGACCTATGGAGGCTACACCTTC. Encoded protein: CASSIEQGTYGGYTF.

This clonotype was recorded many times. V is TRBV11-1 and J is TRBJ1-4; D is perhaps TRBD1 (5 bases). The CDR3 is made up of 17 amino acids. Per germline, CDR1 SGHAT and CDR2 FQDESV (reference sequence). The V gene lost 6 bases and the J gene lost 6 bases, with 23 bases spanning the gap. The CDR3 here is CASRRNAEGKVDEKLFF. The CDR3 DNA sequence: TGTGCCAGCAGGCGCAACGCCGAGGGGAAGGTGGATGAAAAACTGTTTTTT.

This clonotype showed up just a few times. This chain joins TRBV27 and TRBJ1-2, with unresolved D. This CDR3 comprises 13 residues. CDR1 is MNHEY and CDR2 is SMNVEV in the germline V gene (reference sequence). V lost 3 bases and J lost 1, with 6 bases in between. The CDR3 DNA follows: TGTGCCAGCAGTTTTGGCATTAACTATGGCTACACCTTC. Its protein is CASSFGINYGYTF.

The rearrangement joins TRBV9 to TRBJ1-1; D gene unclear. The CDR3 is 14 residues long. Trimming took off 0 bases at V and 6 bases at J, with 12 bases between the two ends. Germline CDR1 SGDLS, CDR2 YYNGEE. The CDR3 DNA reads as TGTGCCAGCAGCGTAGACAATCTGGTGGCTGAAGCTTTCTTT. Translation gives CASSVDNLVAEAFF.

The chain is built from TRBV2 and TRBJ2-1, with D perhaps TRBD1 (6 bases). This CDR3 spans 15 amino acids. V lost 6 bases and J lost 4, with 16 bases in between. Looked up from germline, CDR1 is SNHLY and CDR2 is FYNNEI. CDR3 coding DNA: TGTGCCAGCAGCTCTACAGGGCCTGGGTACAATGAGCAGTTCTTC. Translation: CASSSTGPGYNEQFF.

As for this clonotype: Its ends do not fully match the called genes, so a read error is possible. The chain is built from TRBV10-3 and TRBJ1-1; 7 bases agree with TRBD1. The CDR3 totals 14 residues. In germline, CDR1 is ENHRY, CDR2 SYGVKD. The CDR3 DNA is TGTGCCAGCAGTGAGACAGGGTGGACCACTGAAGCTTTCTTT. Its protein product is CASSETGWTTEAFF.

V is TRBV24-1 and J is TRBJ1-2; D might be TRBD1 (5 bases). The CDR3 loop spans 11 amino acids. V was shortened by 5 bases and J by 8 bases, with 8 bases between the two germline ends. Germline-derived CDR1 and CDR2 are KGHDR and SFDVKD. The DNA for the CDR3 is TGTGCCACCAGTGCAGGGTCCGGCTACACCTTC. This translates into CATSAGSGYTF.